Presented here are 6 T cell receptor beta chains from one specimen sequenced in a study of shared clonotypes between healthy human individuals. TCRdb keeps only in-frame clones here, not all; method: immunoSEQ multiplex PCR. The sample comprises hundreds of thousands of clones, roughly 97% of which are singletons, and 0.057% rests with the top ten. The specimen sequenced was naive CD4+ T cells sorted from blood. Noted subset: CD45RA+ positively selected. The receptors were gathered from a woman aged 30 to 39 in good health.

Regarding this clone: Other nucleotide sequences in the sample specify the same CDR3. V is TRBV28 and J is TRBJ1-1; a possible D gene is TRBD1 (5 bases). V gave up 10 bases and J gave up 11 bases, with 20 bases separating them. In germline, CDR1 is MDHEN, CDR2 SYDVKM. The CDR3 totals 12 residues. The CDR3 nucleotides read TGTGCCATCCTCGGACCCAGCCCAGGGGCTTTCTTT. Translated, it gives CAILGPSPGAFF.

The chain employs TRBV11-2 and TRBJ2-2, with D perhaps assigned TRBD1 or TRBD2 (5 bases each). V was clipped by 2 bases and J by 7 bases, with 17 bases between them. CDR3 size: 16 residues. CDR1 is SGHAT, CDR2 FQNNGV, per germline. The CDR3 nucleotides are TGTGCCAGCAGCTTATATCGGGACGGCTTCGGCGGGGAGCTGTTTTTT. Translation: CASSLYRDGFGGELFF.

The rearrangement links TRBV28 to TRBJ1-5, with TRBD1 matching 9 bases. V lost 5 bases and J lost 0; bases outside the gene matches: 2. Looked up from germline, CDR1 is MDHEN and CDR2 is SYDVKM. The length of the CDR3 is 15 residues. The CDR3 reads CASSLDRGSNQPQHF. The CDR3 DNA follows: TGTGCCAGCAGTCTGGACAGGGGTAGCAATCAGCCCCAGCATTTT.

This rearrangement joins TRBV11-2 to TRBJ2-1; D is perhaps TRBD1 or TRBD2 (6 bases each). The CDR3 is made up of 15 amino acids. Germline V gene data show CDR1 as SGHAT and CDR2 as FQNNGV. The V end lost 5 bases, the J end lost 5 bases, and 16 bases lay between the germline ends. The CDR3 bases are TGTGCCAGCAGCGACAGGAGGGTTCGCGACAATGAGCAGTTCTTC. This sequence encodes CASSDRRVRDNEQFF.

The chain recombines TRBV28 with TRBJ2-5; D remains unclear. TRBJ2-7 explains the end of the DNA better; the J call may be wrong. Germline CDR1 MDHEN, CDR2 SYDVKM. CDR3 size: 11 residues. As DNA, the CDR3 is TGTGCCAGCAGTGTCACCTACGAGCAGTACTTC. Translating gives CASSVTYEQYF.

The gene calls are TRBV28 and TRBJ2-1, with D possibly called TRBD1 or TRBD2 (5 bases each). Germline CDR1 reads MDHEN; CDR2 reads SYDVKM. This CDR3 region has 16 residues. Deletions cut 0 bases from V and 6 bases from J, with 15 bases between. The CDR3 bases are TGTGCCAGCAGTTTATGGGCACCGGGACGGGGCAATGAGCAGTTCTTC. The encoded protein is CASSLWAPGRGNEQFF.